These T cell receptor beta chains were read from a single sample in a study of blood T cell repertoires in COVID-19. Measured with immunoSEQ multiplex PCR; TCRdb has only the in-frame clones, and not every one. The sample contains 200,000 or so clones, 60% to 85% of which appear only once. The sequenced sample consisted of peripheral blood. The receptors stem from a woman in her seventies with acute or convalescent COVID-19. CDR3s include the opening cysteine and the closing phenylalanine or tryptophan. A D gene is named only where the DNA matches it firmly. Clone size is not always given. Where it is, it says once, few, many or a class for expanded clones.

V gene	J gene	D gene	clone size	CDR3 protein	CDR3 DNA
TRBV2	TRBJ1-2	-	-	CASRKGADYGYTF	TGTGCCAGCAGGAAAGGGGCAGACTATGGCTACACCTTC
TRBV10-3	TRBJ2-1	-	-	CAISEFQGNEQFF	TGTGCCATCAGTGAGTTTCAGGGGAATGAGCAGTTCTTC
TRBV27	TRBJ2-6	-	once	CASTQDRLPSGANVLTF	TGTGCCAGCACCCAGGACAGACTTCCCTCTGGGGCCAACGTCCTGACTTTC
TRBV7-9	TRBJ1-4	TRBD1	-	CAQIPGGQVTNEKLFF	TGTGCTCAGATCCCAGGGGGGCAGGTAACTAATGAAAAACTGTTTTTT
TRBV2	TRBJ1-2	-	-	CASRSQGGGYTF	TGTGCCAGCAGATCCCAGGGCGGCGGCTACACCTTC
TRBV5-1	TRBJ2-7	TRBD2	-	CASSPGLAGTEQYF	TGCGCCAGCAGCCCGGGACTAGCGGGAACCGAGCAGTACTTC
TRBV10-3	TRBJ1-2	TRBD1	-	CATSAGTEYGYTF	TGTGCCACATCCGCTGGGACAGAGTATGGCTACACCTTC
TRBV11-2	TRBJ2-1	TRBD2	-	CASSSVAGGYNEQFF	TGTGCCAGCAGCTCCGTAGCGGGAGGGTACAATGAGCAGTTCTTC
TRBV25-1	TRBJ1-1	-	-	CASSDRAGLEAFF	TGTGCCAGCAGTGATCGGGCAGGGCTTGAAGCTTTCTTT
TRBV6-1	TRBJ1-5	TRBD1	-	CASSEGQGFGNQPQHF	TGTGCCAGCAGTGAGGGACAGGGCTTCGGCAATCAGCCCCAGCATTTT
TRBV5-1	TRBJ2-1	TRBD2	-	CASSFQLAAYNEQFF	TGCGCCAGCAGCTTCCAACTAGCGGCCTACAATGAGCAGTTCTTC
TRBV28	TRBJ1-2	-	-	CASSSNYGYTF	TGTGCCAGCAGTTCAAACTATGGCTACACCTTC
TRBV2	TRBJ2-1	TRBD2	-	CASRSGLAGVKQFF	TGTGCCAGCAGGAGCGGACTAGCGGGAGTTAAGCAGTTCTTC
TRBV19	TRBJ2-1	TRBD2	-	CASSIGLAGGNEQFF	TGTGCCAGTAGTATAGGGCTAGCGGGGGGCAATGAGCAGTTCTTC
TRBV2	TRBJ2-1	TRBD2	-	CASLKPGLDTLSQFF	TGTGCCAGCCTCAAACCGGGACTAGATACGTTATCGCAGTTCTTC
TRBV5-1	TRBJ2-1	TRBD2	many	CASNRAGGPYNEQFF	TGCGCCAGCAATCGAGCGGGAGGACCCTACAATGAGCAGTTCTTC
TRBV18	TRBJ1-1	TRBD1	-	CASSPDRGLVTEAFF	TGTGCCAGCTCACCGGACAGGGGTCTGGTCACTGAAGCTTTCTTT
TRBV2	TRBJ2-2	TRBD1	few	CASRDRGYTGELFF	TGTGCCAGCAGAGACAGGGGTTACACCGGGGAGCTGTTTTTT
TRBV29-1	TRBJ2-5	TRBD2	-	CSVLPAGGQETQYF	TGCAGCGTTCTCCCGGCGGGGGGTCAAGAGACCCAGTACTTC
TRBV3-1/TRBV3-2	TRBJ1-2	TRBD1	-	CASSGLTGENGYTF	TGTGCCAGCAGCGGACTGACAGGGGAGAATGGCTACACCTTC
TRBV6-6	TRBJ2-7	TRBD2	-	CASSYERGAYEQYF	TGTGCCAGCAGTTACGAGCGGGGTGCATACGAGCAGTACTTC
TRBV10-3	TRBJ2-5	TRBD2	once	CATRTSGFSHKETQYF	TGTGCCACCCGGACTAGCGGGTTCTCACACAAAGAGACCCAGTACTTC
TRBV6-5	TRBJ2-7	TRBD1	-	CASSYTGQGASYEQYF	TGTGCCAGCAGTTACACCGGACAGGGAGCGAGCTACGAGCAGTACTTC
TRBV24-1	TRBJ2-1	-	-	CATSDRRTGTNNEQFF	TGTGCCACCAGTGACCGCCGGACCGGGACAAACAATGAGCAGTTCTTC
TRBV28	TRBJ2-2	-	-	CASGGPNTGELFF	TGTGCCTCCGGGGGTCCGAACACCGGGGAGCTGTTTTTT
TRBV7-9	TRBJ2-3	-	-	CASATYSTDTQYF	TGTGCCAGCGCTACCTATAGCACAGATACGCAGTATTTT
TRBV28	TRBJ2-5	-	few	CASGHAGQETQYF	TGTGCCAGCGGACATGCCGGGCAAGAGACCCAGTACTTC
TRBV27	TRBJ2-5	TRBD2	-	CASSLRASGDGTQYF	TGTGCCAGCAGTTTAAGAGCTAGCGGAGATGGGACCCAGTACTTC
TRBV4-1	TRBJ1-5	-	-	CASSQFDSVDNQPQHF	TGCGCCAGCAGCCAATTCGACAGCGTCGATAATCAGCCCCAGCATTTT
TRBV5-6	TRBJ2-2	TRBD1	-	CASRRIRGRDTGELFF	TGTGCCAGCAGAAGAATCAGGGGGCGGGACACCGGGGAGCTGTTTTTT
TRBV28	TRBJ2-2	TRBD2	few	CASSLWGLAGGPGELFF	TGTGCCAGCAGTTTATGGGGACTAGCGGGGGGACCCGGGGAGCTGTTTTTT
TRBV3-1/TRBV3-2	TRBJ1-3	TRBD1	-	CASSQGGGGDRLFYSGNTIYF	TGTGCCAGCAGCCAAGGAGGAGGTGGGGACAGACTATTCTACTCTGGAAACACCATATATTTT
TRBV19	TRBJ2-4	-	-	CASSIGGVDIQYF	TGTGCCAGTAGTATCGGAGGGGTTGACATTCAGTACTTC
TRBV5-1	TRBJ2-1	TRBD2	-	CASSSPGGNEQFF	TGCGCCAGCAGCTCCCCGGGGGGGAATGAGCAGTTCTTC
TRBV3-1/TRBV3-2	TRBJ2-1	-	-	CASSPRAPGEDNEQFF	TGTGCCAGCAGTCCCCGGGCCCCAGGGGAAGACAATGAGCAGTTCTTC
TRBV3-1/TRBV3-2	TRBJ1-6	TRBD1	-	CASSRDRDRGLYSPLHF	TGTGCCAGCAGCCGAGACCGGGACAGGGGTTTATATTCACCCCTCCACTTT